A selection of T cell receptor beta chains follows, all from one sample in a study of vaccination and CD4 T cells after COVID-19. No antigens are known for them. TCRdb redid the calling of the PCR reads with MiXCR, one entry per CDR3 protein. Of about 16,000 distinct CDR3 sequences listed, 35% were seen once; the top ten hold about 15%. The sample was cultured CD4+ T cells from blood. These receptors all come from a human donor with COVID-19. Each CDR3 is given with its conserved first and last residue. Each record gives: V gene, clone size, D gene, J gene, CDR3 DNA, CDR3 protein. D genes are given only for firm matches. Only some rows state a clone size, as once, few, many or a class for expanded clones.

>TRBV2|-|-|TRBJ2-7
TGTGCCAGTAGCCTCGCCCGGGACAATTACGAGCAGTACTTC
CASSLARDNYEQYF
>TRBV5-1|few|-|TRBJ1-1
TGCGCCAGCAGCTGGGGGAACACTGAAGCTTTCTTT
CASSWGNTEAFF
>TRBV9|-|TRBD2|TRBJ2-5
TGTGCCAGCAGCCTACCGGGGGGACCCCAGTACTTC
CASSLPGGPQYF
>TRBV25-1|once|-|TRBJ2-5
TGTGCCAGCAGTGCCCCTCGAGGGAGTGAGACCCAGTACTTC
CASSAPRGSETQYF
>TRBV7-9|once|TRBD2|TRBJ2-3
TGTGCCAGCAGCTTAGTACTAGCGTCCCGCACAGATACGCAGTATTTT
CASSLVLASRTDTQYF
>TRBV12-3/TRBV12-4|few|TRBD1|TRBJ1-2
TGTGCCAGCAGCCCCAGTGGGACAGGGAACGGCTACACCTTC
CASSPSGTGNGYTF
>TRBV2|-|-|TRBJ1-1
TGTGCCAGTAGGAGGGCCAGGGGAGACACTGAAGCTTTCTTT
CASRRARGDTEAFF
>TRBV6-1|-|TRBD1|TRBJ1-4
TGTGCCAGCAGTGAAGCAGGGACAGGGCTGGGAAAACTGTTTTTT
CASSEAGTGLGKLFF
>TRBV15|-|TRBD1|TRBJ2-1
TGTGCCACCCTAAATGGGACAGGGTATGGTAATGAGCAGTTCTTC
CATLNGTGYGNEQFF
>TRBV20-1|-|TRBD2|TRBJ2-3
TGCAGTGTCTCAGAAGCGGGGTACACAGATACGCAGTATTTT
CSVSEAGYTDTQYF
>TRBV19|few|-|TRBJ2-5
TGTGCCAGTAGTATCGTGTACCAAGAGACCCAGTACTTC
CASSIVYQETQYF
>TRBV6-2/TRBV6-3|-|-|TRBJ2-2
TGTGCCAGCAGAACGTCGAACACCGGGGAGCTGTTTTTT
CASRTSNTGELFF
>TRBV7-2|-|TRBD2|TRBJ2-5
TGTGCCAGCAGCCTCGGTGGGACTAGCGGGTCTGAGACCCAGTACTTC
CASSLGGTSGSETQYF
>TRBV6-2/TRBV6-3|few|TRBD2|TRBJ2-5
TGTGCCAGCAGTTATGGGCGGGAGGCCCAGTACTTC
CASSYGREAQYF
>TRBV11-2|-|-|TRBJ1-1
TGTGCCAGCAGCTTAGAGTTTGGCAAAAAGGGGACTGAAGCTTTCTTT
CASSLEFGKKGTEAFF
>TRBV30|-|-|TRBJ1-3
TGTGCCTGGAGTACAGGTTCTGGAAACACCATATATTTT
CAWSTGSGNTIYF
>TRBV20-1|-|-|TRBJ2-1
TGCAGTGCCCCGATGGTTGGGGTCCCCTACAATGAGCAGTTCTTC
CSAPMVGVPYNEQFF
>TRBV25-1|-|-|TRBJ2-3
TGTGCCAGCAGTGAATTAGTGGGCAGCAGGGGGGCTGGAGATACGCAGTATTTT
CASSELVGSRGAGDTQYF
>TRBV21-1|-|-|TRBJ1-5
TGTGCCAGCAGCAAAGCGAAAAGGGATCAGCCCCAGCATTTT
CASSKAKRDQPQHF
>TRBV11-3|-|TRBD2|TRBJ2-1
TGTGCCAGCAGCCAGTTGGGACTAGCGGCGGCTCTCTACAATGAGCAGTTCTTC
CASSQLGLAAALYNEQFF
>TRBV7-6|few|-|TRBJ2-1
TGTGCCAGCAGCTCAGGTAATGAGCAGTTCTTC
CASSSGNEQFF
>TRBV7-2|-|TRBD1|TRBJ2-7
TGTGCCAGCAGCCTAGGCGACAGGGTCGAGCAGTACTTC
CASSLGDRVEQYF
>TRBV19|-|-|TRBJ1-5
TGTGCCAGTAGTGCCGTAACAGGATTCAATCAGCCCCAGCATTTT
CASSAVTGFNQPQHF
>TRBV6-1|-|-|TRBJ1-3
TGTGCCAGCAGTGAAGCGAGCTCTGGAAACACCATATATTTT
CASSEASSGNTIYF
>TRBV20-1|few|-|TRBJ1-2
TGCAGTGCTAGTCGCGAAGGCCAGCCTAACTATGGCTACACCTTC
CSASREGQPNYGYTF
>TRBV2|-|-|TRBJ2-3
TGTGCCAGCAGTGAAGGGCCGAACGGGGGGCAGTATTTT
CASSEGPNGGQYF
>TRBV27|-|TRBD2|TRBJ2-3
TGTGCCAGCAGTCCCCGCGAGCGGGGGATAGATACGCAGTATTTT
CASSPRERGIDTQYF
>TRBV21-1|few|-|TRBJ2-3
TGTGCCAGCGCGACAGATACGCAGTATTTT
CASATDTQYF
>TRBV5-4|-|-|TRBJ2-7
TGTGCCAGCAGCTCCAGGGTAAGCGAGCAGTACTTC
CASSSRVSEQYF
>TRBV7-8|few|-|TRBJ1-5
TGTGCCAGCAGCTTAGCGGCGCAGTCGGCTCAGCCCCAGCATTTT
CASSLAAQSAQPQHF
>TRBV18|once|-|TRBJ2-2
TGTGCCAGCTCACCACCGATCGGCTCGTTCGGGGGGGAGCTGTTTTTT
CASSPPIGSFGGELFF
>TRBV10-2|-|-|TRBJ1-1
TGCGCCACAACCGGGCTCGATGAAGCTTTCTTT
CATTGLDEAFF
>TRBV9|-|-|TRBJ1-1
TGTGCCAGCAGCGTAGATCCGGGGGGTTCGGGTGAAGCTTTCTTT
CASSVDPGGSGEAFF
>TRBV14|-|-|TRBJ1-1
TGTGCCAGCAGCCAACAACAGGGCTCGGGCACTGAAGCTTTCTTT
CASSQQQGSGTEAFF
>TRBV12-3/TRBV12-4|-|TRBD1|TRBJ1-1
TGTGCCAGCGGCTCGCCCGGGACAGCGAACACTGAAGCTTTCTTT
CASGSPGTANTEAFF
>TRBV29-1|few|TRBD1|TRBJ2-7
TGCAGCGTGGAAAGGACAGGGGGCTACGAGCAGTACTTC
CSVERTGGYEQYF
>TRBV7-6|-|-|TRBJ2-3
TGTGCCAGCAGCTTAGCTCGGGGTTCAGATACGCAGTATTTT
CASSLARGSDTQYF
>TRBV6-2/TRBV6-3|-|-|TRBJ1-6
TGTGCCAGCAGTACGAACATGATTAGAGACTCACCCTTCCACTTC
CASSTNMIRDSPFHF
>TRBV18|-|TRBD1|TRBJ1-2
TGTGCCAGCTCACCACCAGGGGGCACTGACTATGGCTACACCTTC
CASSPPGGTDYGYTF
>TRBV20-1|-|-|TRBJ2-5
TGCAGTGCTAGAGGCCCAGACAGCAGGGAGACCCAGTACTTC
CSARGPDSRETQYF
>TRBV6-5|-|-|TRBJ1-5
TGTGCCAGCAGTTTCGGTACTGGGAGCAATCAGCCCCAGCATTTT
CASSFGTGSNQPQHF
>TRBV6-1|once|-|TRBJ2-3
TGTGCCAGCGTGGGGGCAGGGGTAACCGATGCGCAGTATTTT
CASVGAGVTDAQYF
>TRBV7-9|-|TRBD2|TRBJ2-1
TGTGCCAGCAGCCGTTTAGCGGGGTCCTACAATGAGCAGTTCTTC
CASSRLAGSYNEQFF
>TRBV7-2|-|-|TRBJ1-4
TGTGCCAGCAGCCCCCAGCCGGCGGGGGGTGAAAAACTGTTTTTT
CASSPQPAGGEKLFF
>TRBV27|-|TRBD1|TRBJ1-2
TGTGCCAGCAGTACCCAGGTACCCCCACCCGGGACAGCAAACTATGGCTACACCTTC
CASSTQVPPPGTANYGYTF
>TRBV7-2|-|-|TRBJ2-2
TGTGCCAGCAGCTTAGCGCCCCGCAACACCGGGGAGCTGTTTTTT
CASSLAPRNTGELFF
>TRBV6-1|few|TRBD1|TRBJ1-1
TGTGCCAGCAGTGGTGGGACAGGTGAAGCTTTCTTT
CASSGGTGEAFF
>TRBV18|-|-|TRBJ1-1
TGTGCCAGCTCACTCAGAGGTGGGACCCAAGCTTTCTTT
CASSLRGGTQAFF
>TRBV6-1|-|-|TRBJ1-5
TGTGCCAGTCGGGGGGGGGGCGGCAATCAGCCCCAGCATTTT
CASRGGGGNQPQHF
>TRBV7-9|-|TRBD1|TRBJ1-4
TGTGCCAGCAGCTTAAACGGACAGGGTGTTGAAAAACTGTTTTTT
CASSLNGQGVEKLFF
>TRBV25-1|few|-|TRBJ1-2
TGTGCCAGCAGTGAGAACTGGCAGGGCCATGGCTACACCTTC
CASSENWQGHGYTF
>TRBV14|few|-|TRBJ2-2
TGTGCCAGCAGCCAATTGGTGGGAGCAGGGGAGCTGTTTTTT
CASSQLVGAGELFF
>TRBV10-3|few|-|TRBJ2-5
TGTGCCATCAGTGATCAGGGGGGGCGGCAAGAGACCCAGTACTTC
CAISDQGGRQETQYF
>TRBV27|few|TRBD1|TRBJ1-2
TGTGCCAGCCGACCCCGACAGGGAGGTGGCTACACCTTC
CASRPRQGGGYTF
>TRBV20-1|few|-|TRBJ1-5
TGCAGTGCTAGAACCCCTGGGAGAGGCAATCAGCCCCAGCATTTT
CSARTPGRGNQPQHF
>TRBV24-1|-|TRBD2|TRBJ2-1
TGTGCCACCAGTGACCCAGATCCGGGACCGGGAGGGTACAATGAGCAGTTCTTC
CATSDPDPGPGGYNEQFF
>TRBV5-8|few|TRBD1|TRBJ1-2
TGTGCCAGCAGCTCCGGACAGGGGGGCGGCTATGGCTACACCTTC
CASSSGQGGGYGYTF